The 6 T cell receptor beta chains in this list originate from one sample, sequenced in a study of neoadjuvant anti-PD-1 for oral cavity cancer. Sequencing was performed with immunoSEQ multiplex PCR; in TCRdb, only in-frame clones are kept and a portion is missing. The data contain approximately 72,000 clones, approximately 82% of them seen just once; the ten biggest clones take up roughly 3.5%. Sample: PBMCs, taken before nivolumab (anti-PD-1) treatment. The receptor set was obtained from a person aged 35-79 years with oral cavity squamous cell carcinoma.

The genes are TRBV6-5 and TRBJ1-6, with a weak D call TRBD1 (5 bases). Germline V gene lookup returns CDR1 MNHEY and CDR2 SVGAGI. The ends were cut back, 2 bases at V and 7 bases at J, with 9 bases in the middle. This CDR3 contains 14 residues. CDR3 bases: TGTGCCAGCAGTTACGGGGGGTCCAATTCACCCCTCCACTTT. Protein sequence: CASSYGGSNSPLHF.

For the CDR3, the DNA is TGTGCCAGCAGCTTCGACCCAGGACAGGGTATTGGCTACACCTTC. This translates into CASSFDPGQGIGYTF. The V gene is TRBV7-2, the J gene TRBJ1-2, with 8 bases lining up with TRBD1. V lost 3 bases and J lost 7; bases outside the gene matches: 10. Germline V gene sequence: CDR1 SGHTA, CDR2 FQGNSA. CDR3 size: 15 residues.

The chain joins TRBV5-1 to TRBJ2-7, with 13 bases lining up with TRBD2. This CDR3 is 15 amino acids long. V shed 4 bases, J shed 9 bases, and the junction held 10 bases outside the gene matches. Germline values: CDR1 SGHRS, CDR2 YFSETQ. For the CDR3, the DNA is TGCGCCAGCAGCCAAGGGACTAGCGGGACGAACACGCAGTACTTC. As protein: CASSQGTSGTNTQYF.

This chain uses TRBV6-5 with TRBJ2-7; 9 nucleotides align to TRBD1. The germline gives CDR1 MNHEY, CDR2 SVGAGI. The CDR3 covers 15 residues. V shed 0 bases, J shed 4 bases, and the junction held 4 bases outside the gene matches. In nucleotides, the CDR3 is TGTGCCAGCAGTTACTCAGCACAGGGGGCTTACGAGCAGTACTTC. Its translation: CASSYSAQGAYEQYF.

This clone was counted at least ten times. V and J are TRBV28 and TRBJ1-1; D gene ambiguous. Germline V gene data show CDR1 as MDHEN and CDR2 as SYDVKM. This CDR3 has 19 residues. V lost 3 bases and J lost 1, with 24 bases in between. The CDR3 reads CASSFTPLSRDLGNTEAFF. CDR3 coding DNA: TGTGCCAGCAGTTTCACGCCATTGTCAAGGGATTTAGGGAACACTGAAGCTTTCTTT.

This clone was counted only a few times. The V gene is TRBV2, the J gene TRBJ2-1; D is perhaps TRBD2 (6 bases). The CDR3 is made up of 15 amino acids. Looked up from germline, CDR1 is SNHLY and CDR2 is FYNNEI. Trimming left V 4 bases short and J 4 bases short, with 14 bases between. The CDR3 sequence: CASSADSGLYNEQFF. As DNA, the CDR3 is TGTGCCAGCAGTGCGGATAGCGGACTTTACAATGAGCAGTTCTTC.